One and the same sample provided the 14 T cell receptor beta chains below, sequenced in a study of blood T cell repertoires in COVID-19 (dated by TCRdb to about 2020). The library was obtained by the immunoSEQ multiplex PCR assay. Here the immuneACCESS table is served through TCRdb, limited to in-frame sequences with V and J called. Missing clones are a known gap in these copies; in checked studies unresolved V genes cover under half, and the rest lacks a known reason. The sample data list more than 70,000 clones, and 80% to 95% of these were observed just once. The ten largest clones represent around 0.8% of the sample. Sequencing used peripheral blood. The source of these receptors is a woman aged 80 or over with acute or convalescent COVID-19.

This clone has just one count. The V and J genes are TRBV18 and TRBJ2-2; TRBD2 agrees at 7 bases. There are 17 residues in the CDR3. Losses at the gene ends were 2 bases for V and 0 bases for J; bases not matched to a gene: 6. Germline V lookup: CDR1 KGHSH, CDR2 LQKENI. The CDR3 sequence: CASSPEVLAANTGELFF. The CDR3 bases are TGTGCCAGCTCACCAGAGGTTCTAGCGGCGAACACCGGGGAGCTGTTTTTT. The variable domain in full, completed from reference TRBV18 and TRBJ2-2, reads NAGVMQNPRHLVRRRGQEARLRCSPMKGHSHVYWYRQLPEEGLKFMVYLQKENIIDESGMPKERFSAEFPKEGPSILRIQQVVRGDSAAYFCASSPEVLAANTGELFFGEGSRLTVL.

This chain connects TRBV2 to TRBJ2-1, with D hard to call. The CDR3 covers 12 residues. Trimming took 8 bases from V and 3 from J, leaving 8 bases between them. Germline assignment: CDR1 SNHLY and CDR2 FYNNEI. Here the CDR3 reads CASAGDYNEQFF. CDR3 DNA sequence: TGTGCCAGCGCCGGAGACTACAATGAGCAGTTCTTC. Variable domain in full (rest from reference TRBV2 and TRBJ2-1): EPEVTQTPSHQVTQMGQEVILRCVPISNHLYFYWYRQILGQKVEFLVSFYNNEISEKSEIFDDQFSVERPDGSNFTLKIRSTKLEDSAMYFCASAGDYNEQFFGPGTRLTVL.

The chain joins TRBV9 to TRBJ2-7; possibly TRBD2 for D (6 bases). The CDR3 is 14 amino acids. V was pared by 0 bases and J by 1 base, with 8 bases between. The germline V gene has CDR1 SGDLS and CDR2 YYNGEE. CDR3: CASSVGRGSYEQYF. As DNA, the CDR3 is TGTGCCAGCAGCGTAGGGCGGGGTTCCTACGAGCAGTACTTC.

In DNA, the CDR3 is TGTGCCAGCAGCTTTTACGCGGATATCTCTGGAAACACCATATATTTT. It translates to CASSFYADISGNTIYF. The chain employs TRBV7-2 and TRBJ1-3; no reliable D call. Per germline, CDR1 SGHTA and CDR2 FQGNSA. Trimming pared 3 bases from V and 0 bases from J, leaving 12 bases between. This CDR3 comprises 16 residues.

The gene calls are TRBV7-2 and TRBJ1-1; no definite D call. V was clipped by 1 base and J by 4 bases, with 13 bases between them. In germline, CDR1 is SGHTA, CDR2 FQGNSA. This CDR3 region has 15 residues. CDR3 bases: TGTGCCAGCAGCTTAGGTACAGCCCTCCGCACTGAAGCTTTCTTT. Protein product: CASSLGTALRTEAFF.

V is TRBV6-5 and J is TRBJ2-3, with unresolved D. Germline assignment: CDR1 MNHEY and CDR2 SVGAGI. The CDR3 contains 11 residues. Trimming took 5 bases from V and 10 from J, leaving 10 bases between them. The CDR3 loop is CASSLGVAQYF. Here the CDR3 DNA reads TGTGCCAGCAGTCTGGGCGTTGCGCAGTATTTT.

This clone was seen a handful of times. This chain uses TRBV28 with TRBJ1-2, with D tentatively TRBD1 (5 bases). CDR1 and CDR2 (germline): MDHEN, SYDVKM. Trimming stripped 6 bases from V and 2 bases from J, with 13 bases between. The CDR3 has 14 amino acids. In DNA, the CDR3 is TGTGCCAGCAGAACCCCCCAGGGAAACTATGGCTACACCTTC. Translating it yields CASRTPQGNYGYTF.

The chain combines TRBV4-2 with TRBJ2-1, with D unresolved. This CDR3 contains 14 residues. Germline CDR1 LGHNA, CDR2 YNFKEQ. Between the trimmed V and J ends, which lost 1 base and 9 bases, there was a span of 13 bases. The CDR3 sequence is CASSQGQTIGEQFF. The CDR3 nucleotides are TGTGCCAGCAGCCAAGGCCAAACGATCGGTGAGCAGTTCTTC.

The rearrangement joins TRBV9 to TRBJ1-4, with TRBD1 matching over 8 bases. Losses at the gene ends were 0 bases for V and 11 bases for J; bases not matched to a gene: 6. CDR1 is SGDLS, CDR2 YYNGEE, per germline. The CDR3 is 14 residues long. CDR3 residues: CASSVATGAGKLFF. As DNA, the CDR3 is TGTGCCAGCAGCGTAGCGACAGGGGCGGGGAAACTGTTTTTT. The full variable domain, its missing parts supplied by reference TRBV9 and TRBJ1-4, is DSGVTQTPKHLITATGQRVTLRCSPRSGDLSVYWYQQSLDQGLQFLIQYYNGEERAKGNILERFSAQQFPDLHSELNLSSLELGDSALYFCASSVATGAGKLFFGSGTQLSVL.

The chain uses TRBV6-2 or TRBV6-3 and TRBJ2-4; 8 bases are a match to TRBD1. The V gene's germline CDR1 is MNHEY and CDR2 SVGEGT. V shed 4 bases, J shed 11 bases, and the junction held 7 bases outside the gene matches. The CDR3 contains 13 residues. The CDR3 loop reads CASSWRDRPLQYF. CDR3 nucleotide sequence: TGTGCCAGCAGTTGGAGGGACAGGCCGCTTCAGTACTTC.

This sequence joins TRBV15 and TRBJ2-7, with 8 bases fitting TRBD1. Germline CDR1 is LNHNV and CDR2 is YYDKDF (reference sequence). CDR3 length: 15 amino acids. With 3 bases clipped from V and 1 base from J, the junction kept 5 bases outside the gene matches. CDR3 loop: CATSRDRVVSYEQYF. CDR3 DNA: TGTGCCACCAGCAGGGACAGGGTGGTATCCTACGAGCAGTACTTC. The full variable domain, in which reference TRBV15 and TRBJ2-7 provide the parts outside the CDR3, is DAMVIQNPRYQVTQFGKPVTLSCSQTLNHNVMYWYQQKSSQAPKLLFHYYDKDFNNEADTPDNFQSRRPNTSFCFLDIRSPGLGDTAMYLCATSRDRVVSYEQYFGPGTRLTVT.

The chain combines TRBV3-1 (or the pseudogene TRBV3-2) with TRBJ2-3, with D tentatively TRBD2 (5 bases). CDR1 is LGHDT, CDR2 YNNKEL, per germline (reference sequence). Trimming took off 0 bases at V and 14 bases at J, with 24 bases between the two ends. This CDR3 comprises 16 residues. CDR3 sequence: CASSQEGSGGPHYVYF. The CDR3 coding sequence is TGTGCCAGCAGCCAAGAAGGATCCGGAGGACCCCACTACGTGTATTTT.

This chain links TRBV5-6 with TRBJ2-5, with a possible D match to TRBD1 (6 bases). The CDR3 sequence is 13 residues long. Germline CDR1 SGHDT, CDR2 YYEEEE. Deletions cut 0 bases from V and 5 bases from J, with 8 bases between. The CDR3 nucleotides read TGTGCCAGCAGCTTGGGACAGGACGAGACCCAGTACTTC. This gives the protein CASSLGQDETQYF.

V is TRBV10-3 and J is TRBJ1-5; 8 bases map to TRBD1. The trim removed 4 bases at V and 4 bases at J, leaving 9 bases unmatched. Germline V gives CDR1 ENHRY, CDR2 SYGVKD. The CDR3 runs 16 residues. DNA of the CDR3: TGTGCCATCAGTGCGGTTAGGGGACAGGCAAATCAGCCCCAGCATTTT. As protein: CAISAVRGQANQPQHF.